One and the same sample provided the 29 T cell receptor beta chains below, sequenced in a study of T-cell reconstitution after alpha-beta-depleted transplantation in children. Unique molecular identifiers were incorporated during preparation of the TCRbeta library. TCRdb itself ran the PCR reads through MiXCR, one entry per CDR3 protein. The data contain hundreds of thousands of distinct CDR3 sequences, around a third of them singletons. The source material was PBMCs from the stem cell graft donor, sampled from the stem cell graft. The receptors come from a human donor who donated a stem cell graft to a child with aplastic anemia.

The chain recombines TRBV4-2 with TRBJ1-6; 9 bases match TRBD1. V gave up 5 bases and J gave up 8 bases; unmatched junction bases: 7. CDR3 length equals 15 residues. Germline assignment: CDR1 LGHNA and CDR2 YNFKEQ. The CDR3 is CASSYTQGADSPLHF. The CDR3 nucleotides are TGTGCCAGCAGCTATACACAGGGGGCCGATTCACCCCTCCACTTT.

The rearrangement joins TRBV9 to TRBJ2-1; no reliable D call. Trimming shortened V by 0 bases and J by 7 bases, and 17 bases separated the two germline ends. CDR3 length: 16 residues. Germline CDR1 SGDLS, CDR2 YYNGEE. The CDR3 coding sequence is TGTGCCAGCAGCGTAGAGTATGGCCGGAGTTCGAATGAGCAGTTCTTC. It encodes CASSVEYGRSSNEQFF.

The rearrangement links TRBV11-2 to TRBJ2-1, with D maybe TRBD2 (6 bases). In germline, CDR1 is SGHAT, CDR2 FQNNGV. The CDR3 totals 16 residues. Trimming shortened V by 1 base and J by 4 bases, and 14 bases separated the two germline ends. The CDR3 coding sequence is TGTGCCAGCAGCTTAGGATTAGCGGAGAATTACAATGAGCAGTTCTTC. Residues: CASSLGLAENYNEQFF.

The chain has TRBV21-1 and TRBJ2-6; the tabulated D call, TRBD2, remains unverified against the DNA. TRBV21-1 is a documented pseudogene. The CDR3 runs 19 residues. CDR3 bases: TGTGCCAGCAGCAAAGTTGCGGGAAAAACCACTTCTGGGGCCAACGTCCTGACTTTC. Encoded protein: CASSKVAGKTTSGANVLTF.

V and J are TRBV7-2 and TRBJ2-1; tentatively, D is TRBD2 (6 bases). V lost 4 bases and J lost 0, with 13 bases in between. This CDR3 spans 16 amino acids. Germline lookup yields CDR1 SGHTA and CDR2 FQGNSA. The CDR3, as DNA: TGTGCCAGCAGCTATCGTCTAGCGAGCTCCTACAATGAGCAGTTCTTC. Amino acids: CASSYRLASSYNEQFF. Complete variable domain (other parts from reference TRBV7-2 and TRBJ2-1): GAGVSQSPSNKVTEKGKDVELRCDPISGHTALYWYRQSLGQGLEFLIYFQGNSAPDKSGLPSDRFSAERTGGSVSTLTIQRTQQEDSAVYLCASSYRLASSYNEQFFGPGTRLTVL.

The chain combines TRBV20-1 with TRBJ2-1; possibly TRBD1 or TRBD2 for D (5 bases each). Trimming cost V 6 bases and J 2 bases, with 17 bases left between them. This CDR3 has 15 residues. Per the germline V gene, CDR1 is DFQATT and CDR2 is SNEGSKA (reference sequence). DNA of the CDR3: TGCAGTGCGCAAAAAGGGAGAGGGGCCTACAATGAGCAGTTCTTC. Residues: CSAQKGRGAYNEQFF.

This clonotype has just a few counts. The CDR3 coding sequence is TGCAGCGCTAGCGGGACTACCTACAATGAGCAGTTCTTC. This encodes CSASGTTYNEQFF. The chain couples TRBV29-1 to TRBJ2-1, with 9 positions matching TRBD2. After removal of 7 bases from V and 2 bases from J, the junction contained 3 bases not matched to a gene. The CDR3 has 13 residues. Germline CDR1 is SQVTM and CDR2 is ANQGSEA.

The chain employs TRBV4-3 and TRBJ1-5; D gene unclear. Germline-derived CDR1 and CDR2 are LGHNA and YSLEER. The germline V and J ends were trimmed by 1 base and 4 bases, with 11 bases remaining between them. The CDR3 extends over 15 amino acids. CDR3 protein: CASSQVWTGNQPQHF. CDR3 nucleotide sequence: TGCGCCAGCAGCCAAGTCTGGACGGGAAATCAGCCCCAGCATTTT.

This clonotype was seen a few times. The chain links TRBV29-1 to TRBJ2-4; D may correspond to TRBD1 or TRBD2 (6 bases each). V dropped 4 bases and J dropped 7 bases, with 14 bases sitting between them. Per the germline V gene, CDR1 is SQVTM and CDR2 is ANQGSEA. The CDR3 is 13 amino acids. DNA of the CDR3: TGCAGCGTTGTTCCGGGGGCGATTAACATTCAGTACTTC. Its translation: CSVVPGAINIQYF.

This clonotype was counted between two and nine times. The V and J genes are TRBV29-1 and TRBJ1-3; the D gene is possibly TRBD1 (6 bases). This CDR3 comprises 14 residues. V was cut by 4 bases and J by 0 bases, with 10 bases left in between. CDR1 and CDR2 from the germline V gene are SQVTM and ANQGSEA. DNA of the CDR3: TGCAGCGTTGTTACAGGGACCTCTGGAAACACCATATATTTT. Its protein is CSVVTGTSGNTIYF.

There are a few counts of this clonotype. The chain is built from TRBV19 and TRBJ1-2; D possibly corresponds to TRBD1 (5 bases). Germline V gene data show CDR1 as LNHDA and CDR2 as SQIVND (reference sequence). The CDR3 has 15 residues. Trimming took 4 bases from V and 3 from J, leaving 15 bases between them. CDR3 nucleotide sequence: TGTGCCAGTAGTACCTCCCGGGGGGGTGACTATGGCTACACCTTC. Its protein product is CASSTSRGGDYGYTF.

The V call is TRBV12-3 or TRBV12-4, the J call TRBJ2-5, with 8 bases aligning to TRBD2. The CDR3 runs to 13 residues. After removal of 6 bases from V and 4 bases from J, the junction contained 4 bases not matched to a gene. For the CDR3, the DNA is TGTGCCAGCAGACCCACTAGCGGAGAGACCCAGTACTTC. This sequence encodes CASRPTSGETQYF.

This clonotype was observed a few times. The chain couples TRBV19 to TRBJ2-7; 8 bases fit TRBD2. CDR3 length: 15 amino acids. Germline CDR1 reads LNHDA; CDR2 reads SQIVND (reference sequence). The J segment lost 6 bases and the V segment lost 6 bases, leaving 13 bases of the junction unmatched. In DNA form, the CDR3 reads TGTGCCAGTAGCATTTCGGAAGCGGGAGTCGGCGAGCAGTACTTC. It specifies CASSISEAGVGEQYF.

The chain combines TRBV11-2 with TRBJ1-6; D remains ambiguous. This CDR3 spans 12 amino acids. Germline V lookup: CDR1 SGHAT, CDR2 FQNNGV. The V and J ends lost 8 bases and 4 bases respectively, with 6 bases between them. In DNA, the CDR3 is TGTGCCAGCGGCGGTTATAATTCACCCCTCCACTTT. It specifies CASGGYNSPLHF.

This clonotype came up a few times. The chain joins TRBV29-1 to TRBJ2-6; the D is unclear. V dropped 3 bases and J dropped 5 bases, with 17 bases sitting between them. Germline V CDR1 and CDR2: SQVTM, ANQGSEA. This CDR3 spans 16 amino acids. The CDR3 region is CSVETTQERRANVLTF. CDR3 sequence (DNA): TGCAGCGTTGAGACGACACAAGAGAGGAGGGCCAACGTCCTGACTTTC.

Only a few counts were recorded for this clonotype. This chain joins TRBV9 and TRBJ2-1, with D tentatively TRBD2 (5 bases). With 0 bases removed from V and 6 bases from J, the gap between germline ends came to 22 bases. Germline values: CDR1 SGDLS, CDR2 YYNGEE. This CDR3 contains 18 residues. The CDR3 nucleotides are TGTGCCAGCAGCGTAGTTGGTAGCGTACCCCCACGGCGCAATGAGCAGTTCTTC. The encoded protein is CASSVVGSVPPRRNEQFF.

The chain joins TRBV5-4 to TRBJ2-7, with TRBD2 identical over 12 bases. V shed 4 bases, J shed 5 bases, and the junction held 7 bases outside the gene matches. The CDR3 contains 15 residues. Germline V gene lookup returns CDR1 SGHNT and CDR2 YYREEE (reference sequence). The CDR3 loop is CASSPTSGSFHEQYV. The CDR3 DNA follows: TGTGCCAGCAGCCCGACTAGCGGGAGCTTCCACGAGCAGTACGTC.

In its sample, this clonotype was seen a few times. The rearrangement joins TRBV18 to TRBJ1-5; the match to TRBD1 covers 8 bases. Losses at the gene ends were 4 bases for V and 6 bases for J; bases not matched to a gene: 5. The CDR3 has 14 residues. Germline V gene data show CDR1 as KGHSH and CDR2 as LQKENI. The CDR3: CASSLAGGGQPQHF. The CDR3 nucleotides are TGTGCCAGCTCACTCGCAGGGGGCGGTCAGCCCCAGCATTTT.

This chain connects TRBV5-1 to TRBJ1-2; D possibly corresponds to TRBD1 (5 bases). CDR3 length: 14 amino acids. The V gene lost 0 bases and the J gene lost 0 bases, with 6 bases spanning the gap. Germline lookup yields CDR1 SGHRS and CDR2 YFSETQ. The CDR3 DNA follows: TGCGCCAGCAGCTTGGTGACAGCTAACTATGGCTACACCTTC. This sequence encodes CASSLVTANYGYTF.

In this sample, this clonotype turned up a few times. The chain carries TRBV7-2 and TRBJ2-1, with unresolved D. Trimming removed 5 bases from V and 5 bases from J, with 16 bases in between. The length of the CDR3 is 15 residues. Germline V gene data show CDR1 as SGHTA and CDR2 as FQGNSA. CDR3 in amino acids: CASSHRPTWDNEQFF. In DNA form, the CDR3 reads TGTGCCAGCAGCCATCGACCCACCTGGGACAATGAGCAGTTCTTC.

The chain has TRBV24-1 and TRBJ2-3; D ambiguous. V was clipped by 9 bases and J by 6 bases, with 9 bases between them. The CDR3 totals 11 residues. The V gene's germline CDR1 is KGHDR and CDR2 SFDVKD. The CDR3 is CATSLRDTQYF. The CDR3 DNA reads TGTGCCACCTCCTTGAGGGATACGCAGTATTTT.

The chain combines TRBV12-3 or TRBV12-4 with TRBJ1-5; TRBD1 might be the D (5 bases). The CDR3 runs to 17 residues. Between the trimmed V and J ends, which lost 3 bases and 4 bases, there was a span of 19 bases. CDR3 sequence reads: CASSFEMSQGGNQPQHF. The DNA of the CDR3 is TGTGCCAGCAGTTTCGAAATGTCGCAGGGAGGGAATCAGCCCCAGCATTTT.

The chain joins TRBV24-1 to TRBJ2-5, with unresolved D. With 9 bases removed from V and 4 bases from J, the gap between germline ends came to 14 bases. In germline, CDR1 is KGHDR, CDR2 SFDVKD. The length of the CDR3 is 13 residues. The CDR3 nucleotides are TGTGCCACCGGAGATCGAGAGCCAGAGACCCAGTACTTC. It translates to CATGDREPETQYF.

This clonotype was detected ten times or more. This chain links TRBV4-3 with TRBJ2-1; the match to TRBD2 covers 8 bases. The V gene's germline CDR1 is LGHNA and CDR2 YSLEER. Unmatched junction bases numbered 6, after V lost 3 bases and J lost 5 bases. The CDR3 totals 15 residues. CDR3 nucleotides: TGCGCCAGCAGCCACTCCGGGACTAGTGACAATGAGCAGTTCTTC. Residues: CASSHSGTSDNEQFF.

This clonotype was counted a few times. This chain joins TRBV27 and TRBJ1-2; the match to TRBD1 covers 8 bases. The V gene's germline CDR1 is MNHEY and CDR2 SMNVEV (reference sequence). The CDR3 has 16 residues. V gave up 10 bases and J gave up 7 bases; unmatched junction bases: 20. CDR3 residues: CATSSEARGRWGGYTF. CDR3 nucleotide sequence: TGTGCCACCTCCAGTGAGGCCAGGGGGCGGTGGGGTGGCTACACCTTC.

This clonotype was counted between two and nine times. The chain employs TRBV5-5 and TRBJ2-2, with 9 nucleotides matching TRBD2. Germline V CDR1 and CDR2: SGHKS, YYEKEE (reference sequence). This CDR3 spans 17 amino acids. Trimming removed 3 bases from V and 3 bases from J; junction bases left unmatched: 9. The CDR3 is CASSWASGTWDTGELFF. CDR3 nucleotide sequence: TGTGCCAGCAGCTGGGCTAGCGGGACTTGGGACACCGGGGAGCTGTTTTTT.

Only a few counts were recorded for this clonotype. The genes are TRBV20-1 and TRBJ2-7; 9 nucleotides agree with TRBD1. V shed 0 bases, J shed 4 bases, and the junction held 7 bases outside the gene matches. The length of the CDR3 is 15 residues. From germline, CDR1 is DFQATT and CDR2 SNEGSKA (reference sequence). CDR3 nucleotides: TGCAGTGCTAGAGATCCCGGGACAGGGATTTACGAGCAGTACTTC. It yields the protein CSARDPGTGIYEQYF.

The genes are TRBV5-1 and TRBJ1-5; D might be TRBD1 (5 bases). Germline loops: CDR1 SGHRS, CDR2 YFSETQ. The CDR3 runs 14 residues. Trimming pared 5 bases from V and 3 bases from J, leaving 12 bases between. CDR3 protein: CASSRDSPNQPQHF. The CDR3 DNA reads as TGCGCCAGCAGTCGGGACTCCCCCAATCAGCCCCAGCATTTT.

This clonotype appeared a few times. The chain carries TRBV2 and TRBJ1-1; TRBD1 matches at 7 bases. Germline assignment: CDR1 SNHLY and CDR2 FYNNEI. The CDR3 has 15 amino acids. With V trimmed by 1 base and J by 1 base, 3 bases remained unmatched. In nucleotides, the CDR3 is TGTGCCAGCAGTGAAGGAAGGACAGGGAACACTGAAGCTTTCTTT. This encodes CASSEGRTGNTEAFF.